These T cell receptor beta chains were read from a single sample in a study of T cell changes during pregnancy in multiple sclerosis. The assay was immunoSEQ multiplex PCR, and TCRdb's table has in-frame clones only and misses some. The sample holds 50,000 to 60,000 clones, over 90% seen once. Sequencing used CD4+ T cells from peripheral blood mononuclear cells, obtained in the second trimester of pregnancy. Every receptor here comes from a female donor with multiple sclerosis, enrolled in a pregnancy study. The conserved cysteine and the conserved F or W are not part of the CDR3 here.

v_call cdr3_aa
TRBV11-2 ASSSELAGGYEQY
TRBV6-4 ASERQQSSYEQY
TRBV30 AWSIQGGSTDTQY
TRBV15 ATSSKAGGTEAF
TRBV4-1 ASSLGSSYEQY
TRBV19 ASSIRGPNSPLH
TRBV19 ASKGGAGSGNTGELF
TRBV15 ATSRRGLDLF
TRBV10-3 AIREDRVANEQY
TRBV5-1 ASSPDRGGTEAF
TRBV10-3 AISDSGQTNTEAF
TRBV4-1 ASSQEYDRVYGYT
TRBV14 ASSQWGPNTGELF
TRBV4-2 ASSGRDTFLGVDGYT
TRBV6-1 ASSGRQRPTIY
TRBV5-1 ASSTGLFSYEQY
TRBV4-1 ASSQGSARGGRRANVLT
TRBV5-1 ASSQQGQPYEQY
TRBV6-1 ASSGGVVNYIQY
TRBV6-5 ASSYSSRGGNQPQH
TRBV19 ASSETSGDTQY
TRBV5-1 ASSPGQGMGKTQY
TRBV9 ASSVVGRDDIQY
TRBV11-3 ASSLGGLDTDTQY
TRBV9 ASSAWTGDRQTQY
TRBV30 AWSRQGAVSNQPQH
TRBV5-1 ASSFPGRPIHNWQGEETQY
TRBV19 ASSLESNQPQH
TRBV19 ASRRYEGASNQPQH
TRBV10-3 AIKPSSGGFAEQY
TRBV19 ASSNLGRGNSPLH
TRBV19 ASRPGLVSTDTQY
TRBV29-1 SVGQDYGYT
TRBV6-1 ASSPDRGPLDGYT
TRBV30 AWSRQGGSPLH
TRBV19 ASNLGLSTGELF
TRBV14 ASSPSQLGQTVAKNIQY
TRBV5-4 ASSSSGILLKTQY
TRBV6-4 ASSETGYGYT
TRBV7-6 ASSSTGTAYEQY
TRBV4-1 ASSQGERGLYEQY
TRBV23-1 ASSQPGRNEKLF
TRBV2 ASTARAGSYGYT
TRBV2 ASSWTSGLQETQY
TRBV30 AWSVARGEKLF
TRBV25-1 ASGDRGYGYT
TRBV2 ASSEAGQGAQF
TRBV9 ASSAPGQGVHIGTDTQY
TRBV18 ASSPGQAGTEAF
TRBV7-2 ASSPGLAGVHEQY
TRBV15 ATSRDPLSQGSEAF
TRBV7-2 ASTSDRYNEQF
TRBV11-2 ASSSGLTGEQF
TRBV2 ASSPTAANTGGLF